This passage covers 9 T cell receptor beta chains from one sample sequenced in a study of human T cells and chemical hapten exposure. TCRdb recomputed calls from the RACE reads with MiXCR, one row per CDR3 protein. The sample consists of about 190,000 distinct CDR3 sequences, roughly a quarter of them appearing once. Time point: patch test 3, about 24 weeks after DPC sensitization. Treatment in this sample: therapeutic diphenylcyclopropenone sensitization with weekly scalp DPC. The sample was whole blood, taken in connection with sensitization to the hapten diphenylcyclopropenone (DPC). These TCRs come from a woman in her 40s with alopecia areata. Some clones in this sample may be carry-over from other donors' samples.

The table lists this clonotype with many counts. The rearrangement links TRBV7-2 to TRBJ2-7; no definite D call. This CDR3 is 12 amino acids long. The ends were cut back, 5 bases at V and 2 bases at J, with 7 bases in the middle. The germline CDR1 and CDR2 sequences are SGHTA and FQGNSA. CDR3 region: CASSRVAYEQYF. CDR3 DNA: TGTGCCAGCAGCAGGGTTGCCTACGAGCAGTACTTC.

To note about this clonotype: The junction differs from germline at one of its ends, possibly a read error. CDR3 in amino acids: CASSPRGGGRPEGLF. CDR3 DNA sequence: TGTGCCAGCTCCCCCCGCGGGGGGGGCCGCCCGGAAGGGCTTTTT. The chain carries TRBV28 and TRBJ1-4; possible D gene TRBD1, 6 bases. CDR1 and CDR2 from the germline V gene are MDHEN and SYDVKM. CDR3 size: 15 residues.

The chain uses TRBV30 and TRBJ1-2; unclear D gene. Trimming shortened V by 5 bases and J by 2 bases, and 9 bases separated the two germline ends. The CDR3 has 12 amino acids. From germline, CDR1 is GTSNPN and CDR2 SVGIG (reference sequence). CDR3 amino acids: CAWAPANYGYTF. In DNA, the CDR3 is TGTGCCTGGGCCCCAGCCAACTATGGCTACACCTTC. Full variable domain (outside the CDR3, taken from reference TRBV30 and TRBJ1-2): SQTIHQWPATLVQPVGSPLSLECTVEGTSNPNLYWYRQAAGRGLQLLFYSVGIGQISSEVPQNLSASRPQDRQFILSSKKLLLSDSGFYLCAWAPANYGYTFGSGTRLTVV.

In this sample, this clonotype turned up a few times. This chain links TRBV29-1 with TRBJ1-4; unclear D gene. The V end lost 5 bases, the J end lost 7 bases, and 14 bases lay between the germline ends. Germline V lookup: CDR1 SQVTM, CDR2 ANQGSEA. This CDR3 has 13 residues. The CDR3 DNA reads as TGCAGCGTTTCAGGCCAGGAAGGTGAAAAACTGTTTTTT. The encoded protein is CSVSGQEGEKLFF.

The V gene is TRBV6-5, the J gene TRBJ1-1; 8 bases are shared with TRBD1. The CDR3 covers 14 residues. Germline lookup yields CDR1 MNHEY and CDR2 SVGAGI. Trimming at V came to 2 bases and at J to 4 bases, leaving 3 bases not matched to a gene. The CDR3: CASSYGQGSTEAFF. As DNA, the CDR3 is TGTGCCAGCAGTTACGGACAGGGTAGCACTGAAGCTTTCTTT.

The chain is built from TRBV4-3 and TRBJ2-1; 10 bases are shared with TRBD1. Germline V gives CDR1 LGHNA, CDR2 YSLEER. The ends lost 5 bases at V and 8 bases at J; junction bases unmatched: 12. The CDR3 is made up of 16 amino acids. CDR3 sequence: CASSSQMGQGWDEQFF. CDR3 DNA: TGCGCCAGCAGCTCCCAGATGGGACAGGGGTGGGATGAGCAGTTCTTC.

The gene calls are TRBV29-1 and TRBJ2-7, with 9 bases identical to TRBD1. The CDR3 covers 14 residues. In germline, CDR1 is SQVTM, CDR2 ANQGSEA. With 5 bases clipped from V and 2 bases from J, the junction kept 7 bases outside the gene matches. CDR3 region: CSVSVGQGTYEQYF. The DNA for the CDR3 is TGCAGCGTTTCTGTCGGACAGGGGACCTACGAGCAGTACTTC.

This clonotype showed up many times. This chain links TRBV5-4 with TRBJ2-1; a weak D match, TRBD1 (6 bases). Trimming shortened V by 2 bases and J by 0 bases, and 15 bases separated the two germline ends. In germline, CDR1 is SGHNT, CDR2 YYREEE (reference sequence). CDR3 length equals 17 residues. The DNA of the CDR3 is TGTGCCAGCAGCTTACCGAACAGGGACATCTCCTACAATGAGCAGTTCTTC. Protein product: CASSLPNRDISYNEQFF.

This clonotype was seen at least ten times. The chain recombines TRBV28 with TRBJ1-2, with D possibly TRBD1 on 5 matching bases. Per germline, CDR1 MDHEN and CDR2 SYDVKM. Deletions cut 5 bases from V and 4 bases from J, with 14 bases between. The CDR3 runs 14 residues. CDR3 sequence (DNA): TGTGCCAGCAGTCTGGGGATTGGGGGCTATGGCTACACCTTC. It is translated as CASSLGIGGYGYTF.